Below are 16 T cell receptor beta chains sequenced from a single sample in a study of human T cells and chemical hapten exposure. TCRdb re-called the RACE reads through MiXCR, storing one row per CDR3 protein. The sample gives about 82,000 distinct CDR3 sequences, over 10% of which show up once; around 5.8% is in the top ten. Time point of the sample: patch test 3, about 24 weeks after DPC sensitization. Treatment of the sample: therapeutic diphenylcyclopropenone sensitization with weekly scalp DPC. Here the sequenced sample was whole blood, taken in connection with sensitization to the hapten diphenylcyclopropenone (DPC). These receptors came from a woman aged 50 to 60 with alopecia areata. Some clones in this sample may be carry-over from other donors' samples.

The table lists this clonotype with many counts. V is TRBV20-1 and J is TRBJ1-6, with TRBD1 as a possible D gene (5 bases). Germline V CDR1 and CDR2: DFQATT, SNEGSKA (reference sequence). Trimming took off 0 bases at V and 7 bases at J, with 10 bases between the two ends. CDR3 length: 14 residues. CDR3 nucleotides: TGCAGTGCTAGAGATGGCAGGGACAATTCACCCCTCCACTTT. This encodes CSARDGRDNSPLHF.

The chain carries TRBV7-6 and TRBJ1-1; tentatively, D is TRBD1 (6 bases). Germline CDR1 reads SGHVS; CDR2 reads FNYEAQ. The CDR3 consists of 15 residues. Trimming shortened V by 5 bases and J by 4 bases, and 17 bases separated the two germline ends. In DNA form, the CDR3 reads TGTGCCAGCAGCACAATCGGGGGCGTAGGCACTGAAGCTTTCTTT. Translated: CASSTIGGVGTEAFF.

This clonotype has a handful of counts. The chain links TRBV4-1 to TRBJ1-4; the match to TRBD1 covers 7 bases. Trimming at V came to 4 bases and at J to 7 bases, leaving 9 bases not matched to a gene. CDR3 size: 15 residues. Germline assignment: CDR1 MGHRA and CDR2 YSYEKL. CDR3 protein: CASSLTGAWGEKLFF. The CDR3 DNA is TGCGCCAGCAGCCTTACAGGGGCATGGGGTGAAAAACTGTTTTTT.

This clonotype was counted many times. The genes are TRBV20-1 and TRBJ2-7; no definite D call. V was shortened by 6 bases and J by 0 bases, with 15 bases between the two germline ends. CDR3 length: 14 residues. The germline V gene has CDR1 DFQATT and CDR2 SNEGSKA (reference sequence). The CDR3 sequence: CSAIPLTYSYEQYF. The CDR3 region has the DNA TGCAGTGCGATTCCCCTCACGTACTCCTACGAGCAGTACTTC.

This clonotype was observed many times. This rearrangement joins TRBV11-2 to TRBJ2-1; D is undetermined. The CDR3 is made up of 13 amino acids. Germline V gene lookup returns CDR1 SGHAT and CDR2 FQNNGV. The germline V and J ends were trimmed by 2 bases and 8 bases, with 10 bases remaining between them. CDR3 sequence: CASSLNRPYEQFF. For the CDR3, the DNA is TGTGCCAGCAGCTTAAATAGGCCATATGAGCAGTTCTTC.

The chain is built from TRBV10-3 and TRBJ2-1; 7 bases are shared with TRBD1. This CDR3 has 16 residues. The trim removed 2 bases at V and 5 bases at J, leaving 9 bases unmatched. CDR1 is ENHRY and CDR2 is SYGVKD in the germline V gene. The CDR3 region has the DNA TGTGCCATCAGTGAGAGGCAGGGGGAGACCAACAATGAGCAGTTCTTC. Its translation is CAISERQGETNNEQFF.

In its sample, this clonotype was seen once. In nucleotides, the CDR3 is TGTGCCAGCAGTGAGAGGAGCGGGAGAAATATTTACGAGCAGTACTTC. This codes for CASSERSGRNIYEQYF. This chain connects TRBV28 to TRBJ2-7, with 8 bases fitting TRBD2. The junction had 13 bases not matched to a gene; V was cut back by 5 bases and J by 4 bases. Germline CDR1 MDHEN, CDR2 SYDVKM. The CDR3 totals 16 residues.

V usage is TRBV15 and J usage is TRBJ1-1; no definite D call. CDR1 is LNHNV, CDR2 YYDKDF, per germline (reference sequence). The CDR3 has 16 residues. Trimming took off 5 bases at V and 2 bases at J, with 18 bases between the two ends. CDR3 protein: CATSPQIRGRNTEAFF. CDR3 sequence (DNA): TGTGCCACCAGCCCGCAGATCCGGGGAAGAAACACTGAAGCTTTCTTT.

This clonotype was observed many times. The chain joins TRBV20-1 to TRBJ2-1; possible D gene TRBD2, 5 bases. The CDR3 loop spans 15 amino acids. Germline V lookup: CDR1 DFQATT, CDR2 SNEGSKA (reference sequence). V was pared by 6 bases and J by 7 bases, with 22 bases between. The CDR3 loop reads CSARPSGIIKNEQFF. In nucleotides, the CDR3 is TGCAGTGCCCGCCCCTCCGGGATAATTAAGAATGAGCAGTTCTTC.

The table lists this clonotype with many counts. The rearrangement links TRBV7-2 to TRBJ2-1; TRBD2 agrees at 7 bases. The germline gives CDR1 SGHTA, CDR2 FQGNSA. The CDR3 extends over 15 amino acids. The junction had 4 bases not matched to a gene; V was cut back by 4 bases and J by 1 base. The CDR3: CASSSGRWSYNEQFF. CDR3 DNA sequence: TGTGCCAGCAGCTCCGGGAGGTGGTCCTACAATGAGCAGTTCTTC. The variable domain in full, with the rest retrieved from reference TRBV7-2 and TRBJ2-1, is GAGVSQSPSNKVTEKGKDVELRCDPISGHTALYWYRQSLGQGLEFLIYFQGNSAPDKSGLPSDRFSAERTGGSVSTLTIQRTQQEDSAVYLCASSSGRWSYNEQFFGPGTRLTVL.

This clonotype was counted between two and nine times. The junction departs from germline at one end; a sequencing error may be responsible. The rearrangement joins TRBV10-1 to TRBJ1-1; the match to TRBD1 covers 7 bases. CDR1 is WNHNN and CDR2 is SYGVQD in the germline V gene (reference sequence). CDR3 length equals 14 residues. The CDR3 DNA is TGCGCCAGCAGCGAGTCTCACAGGGGTTCTGAAGCTTTCTTT. Its translation is CASSESHRGSEAFF.

The V call is TRBV29-1, the J call TRBJ2-1, with TRBD1 identical over 8 bases. The CDR3 consists of 12 residues. The V gene end was trimmed by 4 bases and the J gene end by 6 bases; junction bases not matched to a gene: 2. The germline gives CDR1 SQVTM, CDR2 ANQGSEA. DNA of the CDR3: TGCAGCGTTGGGACAGGGCCCAATGAGCAGTTCTTC. It specifies CSVGTGPNEQFF.

The CDR3: CASSSQGALSGNTIYF. CDR3 DNA sequence: TGCGCCAGCAGCTCCCAGGGAGCCCTATCTGGAAACACCATATATTTT. This chain links TRBV5-1 with TRBJ1-3; TRBD1 is a possible D gene (5 bases). V lost 3 bases and J lost 1, with 14 bases in between. CDR1 SGHRS and CDR2 YFSETQ come from the germline V gene. The length of the CDR3 is 16 residues.

This clonotype was observed many times. This chain uses TRBV9 with TRBJ2-5; D is possibly TRBD2 (6 bases). Germline V gene data show CDR1 as SGDLS and CDR2 as YYNGEE. V was shortened by 4 bases and J by 4 bases, with 14 bases between the two germline ends. This CDR3 is 14 amino acids long. In nucleotides, the CDR3 is TGTGCCAGCAGCCCAAGGAGGGCCGGAGAGACCCAGTACTTC. This encodes CASSPRRAGETQYF.

This chain links TRBV5-1 with TRBJ2-7, with 10 bases identical to TRBD1. CDR1 is SGHRS and CDR2 is YFSETQ in the germline V gene. CDR3 length: 15 residues. The V segment lost 3 bases and the J segment 3 bases; nucleotides outside the gene matches: 6. The CDR3 sequence: CASSSGGTGVYEQYF. CDR3 DNA: TGCGCCAGCAGCTCTGGAGGGACAGGGGTCTACGAGCAGTACTTC.

There are a few counts of this clonotype. V and J are TRBV20-1 and TRBJ2-5, with 11 bases that match TRBD2. Trimming took 4 bases from V and 7 from J; bases not matched to a gene: 8. Germline-derived CDR1 and CDR2 are DFQATT and SNEGSKA (reference sequence). CDR3 length: 14 residues. In DNA, the CDR3 is TGCAGTGCTAAGCAGACTAGCGGGATTAGGACCCAGTACTTC. Encoded protein: CSAKQTSGIRTQYF.